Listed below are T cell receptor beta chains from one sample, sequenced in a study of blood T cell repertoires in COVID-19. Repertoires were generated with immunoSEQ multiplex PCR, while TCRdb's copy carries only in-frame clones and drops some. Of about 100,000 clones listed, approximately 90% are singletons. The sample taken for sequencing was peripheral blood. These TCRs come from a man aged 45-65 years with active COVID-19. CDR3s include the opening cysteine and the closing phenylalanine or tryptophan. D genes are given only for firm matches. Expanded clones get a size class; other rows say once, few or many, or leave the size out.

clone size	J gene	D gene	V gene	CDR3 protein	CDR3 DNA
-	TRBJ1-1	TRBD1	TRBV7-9	CASSFDRGLRPEAFF	TGTGCCAGCAGCTTCGACAGGGGGCTCCGTCCGGAAGCTTTCTTT
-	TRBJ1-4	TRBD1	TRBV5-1	CASSFGDRSTNEKLFF	TGCGCCAGCAGCTTCGGGGACAGGTCTACTAATGAAAAACTGTTTTTT
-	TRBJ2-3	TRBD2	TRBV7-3	CASSPGGPNTQYF	TGTGCCAGCAGCCCGGGGGGGCCAAATACGCAGTATTTT
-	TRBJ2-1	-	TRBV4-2	CASSRDTRSYNEQFF	TGTGCCAGCAGCCGGGACACCCGAAGCTACAATGAGCAGTTCTTC
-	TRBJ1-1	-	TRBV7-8	CASSLARGGGLSEAFF	TGTGCCAGCAGCTTAGCTCGCGGGGGCGGACTCTCTGAAGCTTTCTTT
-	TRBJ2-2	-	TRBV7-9	CASSFRRGLTGELFF	TGTGCCAGCAGCTTTCGGAGGGGGCTCACCGGGGAGCTGTTTTTT
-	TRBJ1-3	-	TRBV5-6	CASSVGTREGPGNTIYF	TGTGCCAGCAGCGTGGGGACCAGGGAAGGGCCTGGAAACACCATATATTTT
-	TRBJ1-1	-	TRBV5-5	CASSLKVTDYEAFF	TGTGCCAGCAGCTTGAAAGTGACAGATTATGAAGCTTTCTTT
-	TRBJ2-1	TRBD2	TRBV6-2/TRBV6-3	CASSGLAGGSYNEQFF	TGTGCCAGCAGCGGACTAGCGGGAGGCTCCTACAATGAGCAGTTCTTC
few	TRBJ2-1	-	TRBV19	CASSWSPNPNEQFF	TGTGCCAGTAGTTGGAGCCCTAACCCAAATGAGCAGTTCTTC
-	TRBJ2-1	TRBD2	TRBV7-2	CASSSPLAGAPYNEQFF	TGTGCCAGCAGCTCACCATTAGCGGGCGCCCCCTACAATGAGCAGTTCTTC
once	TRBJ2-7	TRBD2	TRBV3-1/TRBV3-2	CASSQLGRGGLYEQYF	TGTGCCAGCAGCCAATTAGGGCGGGGGGGGCTCTACGAGCAGTACTTC
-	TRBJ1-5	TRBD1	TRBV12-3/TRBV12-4	CASSDRGGQPQHF	TGTGCCAGCAGCGACAGGGGCGGTCAGCCCCAGCATTTT
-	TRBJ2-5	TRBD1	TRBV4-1	CASSQPDRDRETQYF	TGCGCCAGCAGCCAGCCGGACAGGGACAGGGAGACCCAGTACTTC
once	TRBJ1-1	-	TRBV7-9	CASSLVGNTEAFF	TGTGCCAGCAGCTTGGTCGGGAACACTGAAGCTTTCTTT
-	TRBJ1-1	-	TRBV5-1	CASSLEGVNTEAFF	TGCGCCAGCAGCTTGGAGGGAGTGAACACTGAAGCTTTCTTT
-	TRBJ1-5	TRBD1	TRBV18	CASSPPTGGQPQHF	TGTGCCAGCTCACCACCGACAGGGGGGCAGCCCCAGCATTTT
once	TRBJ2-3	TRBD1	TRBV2	CASSVQGLGTDTQYF	TGTGCCAGCAGTGTACAGGGGCTGGGCACAGATACGCAGTATTTT